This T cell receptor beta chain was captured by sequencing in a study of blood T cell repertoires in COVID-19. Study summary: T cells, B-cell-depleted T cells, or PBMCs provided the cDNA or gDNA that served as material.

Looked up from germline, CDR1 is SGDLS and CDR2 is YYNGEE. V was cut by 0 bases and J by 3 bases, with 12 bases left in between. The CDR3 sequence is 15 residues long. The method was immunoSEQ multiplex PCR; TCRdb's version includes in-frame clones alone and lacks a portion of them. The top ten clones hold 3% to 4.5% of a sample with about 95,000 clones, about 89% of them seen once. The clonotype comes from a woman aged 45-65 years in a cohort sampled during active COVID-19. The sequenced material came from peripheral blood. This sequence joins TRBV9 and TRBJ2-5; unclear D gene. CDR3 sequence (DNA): TGTGCCAGCAGCGTAGGAGGATTTGATGAAGAGACCCAGTACTTC. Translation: CASSVGGFDEETQYF. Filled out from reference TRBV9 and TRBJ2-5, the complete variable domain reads DSGVTQTPKHLITATGQRVTLRCSPRSGDLSVYWYQQSLDQGLQFLIQYYNGEERAKGNILERFSAQQFPDLHSELNLSSLELGDSALYFCASSVGGFDEETQYFGPGTRLLVL.